Listed below are T cell receptor beta chains from one sample, sequenced in a study of vaccination effects on CD4 cells after COVID-19. Measured with immunoSEQ multiplex PCR; TCRdb has only the in-frame clones, and not every one. This sample has under 80,000 clones, with around four fifths found just once. Their antigens remain unidentified. The specimen was CD4+ T cells from PBMCs cultured with HCoV-OC43 spike peptides, collected after COVID-19 vaccination. These receptors were collected from a human donor who received a COVID-19 vaccine. Each CDR3 is given with its conserved first and last residue. The D gene is left open where the match is weak. Size tells how often a clone was seen (once, few, many) or the class of an expanded clone, and some rows leave it out.

cdr3_aa,cdr3_nt,j_call,v_call,clone_size,d_call
CAWSRQGDSSYNSPLHF,TGTGCCTGGAGTCGACAGGGAGACAGTTCCTATAATTCACCCCTCCACTTT,TRBJ1-6,TRBV30,NA,TRBD1
CSVERDSSTGELFF,TGCAGCGTTGAACGGGATTCGAGCACCGGGGAGCTGTTTTTT,TRBJ2-2,TRBV29-1,NA,NA
CASSEQGMNTEAFF,TGCGCCAGCAGTGAGCAGGGCATGAACACTGAAGCTTTCTTT,TRBJ1-1,TRBV10-2,NA,NA
CASSPWTENEQFF,TGCGCCAGCAGCCCTTGGACAGAAAATGAGCAGTTCTTC,TRBJ2-1,TRBV5-1,NA,NA
CASSLGGAPDTEAFF,TGTGCCAGCAGCTTAGGGGGGGCGCCGGACACTGAAGCTTTCTTT,TRBJ1-1,TRBV7-3,few,NA
CREGYGYTF,TGCAGAGAGGGTTATGGCTACACCTTC,TRBJ1-2,TRBV29-1,NA,NA
CASSLGDSSNQPQHF,TGTGCCAGCAGCTTAGGTGACAGTAGCAATCAGCCCCAGCATTTT,TRBJ1-5,TRBV7-2,NA,NA
CASRRQGGNEKLFF,TGCGCCAGCCGCCGACAGGGGGGTAATGAAAAACTGTTTTTT,TRBJ1-4,TRBV5-1,NA,TRBD1
CASSQDKDNNYGYTF,TGCGCCAGCAGCCAAGACAAGGACAACAACTATGGCTACACCTTC,TRBJ1-2,TRBV4-1,few,NA
CASSLASSETQYF,TGCGCCAGCAGCTTGGCGTCGAGTGAGACCCAGTACTTC,TRBJ2-5,TRBV5-1,NA,NA
CATSDLDPSGPRTTEAFF,TGTGCCACCAGTGATTTGGATCCCTCGGGACCGAGAACAACTGAAGCTTTCTTT,TRBJ1-1,TRBV24-1,NA,NA
CASSYRVNSPLHF,TGTGCCAGCAGTTACCGGGTAAATTCACCCCTCCACTTT,TRBJ1-6,TRBV6-2/TRBV6-3,NA,NA
CASSYGQPNYGYTF,TGTGCCAGCAGTTACGGTCAGCCTAACTATGGCTACACCTTC,TRBJ1-2,TRBV6-5,NA,NA
CASSRGLNEKLFF,TGTGCCAGCAGCCGGGGCCTTAATGAAAAACTGTTTTTT,TRBJ1-4,TRBV28,NA,NA
CASSSGGGYYGYTF,TGTGCCAGCAGCTCGGGCGGGGGATACTATGGCTACACCTTC,TRBJ1-2,TRBV7-2,NA,NA
CASSAELRGTGGYTF,TGTGCCAGCAGTGCTGAGCTTCGGGGGACGGGTGGCTACACCTTC,TRBJ1-2,TRBV6-4,NA,NA
CASSNQLAGTEETQYF,TGTGCCAGCTCGAACCAACTAGCGGGGACGGAAGAGACCCAGTACTTC,TRBJ2-5,TRBV18,NA,TRBD2
CASSPLMWTGGFVTEAFF,TGCGCCAGCAGCCCCTTGATGTGGACAGGGGGGTTTGTCACTGAAGCTTTCTTT,TRBJ1-1,TRBV5-1,NA,TRBD1
CASGLVRNTGELFF,TGTGCTAGTGGTTTGGTACGAAACACCGGGGAGCTGTTTTTT,TRBJ2-2,TRBV12-5,NA,NA
CASSRTPTGGYGYTF,TGTGCCAGCAGCCGGACCCCGACAGGGGGCTATGGCTACACCTTC,TRBJ1-2,TRBV27,NA,TRBD1
CASSPKAGELFF,TGTGCCAGCTCACCAAAGGCCGGGGAGCTGTTTTTT,TRBJ2-2,TRBV18,NA,NA
CASSLNTDTQYF,TGCGCCAGCAGCCTAAACACAGATACGCAGTATTTT,TRBJ2-3,TRBV5-1,few,NA
CASSHLRDTSNYGYTF,TGTGCCAGCAGCCATCTTCGAGACACATCTAACTATGGCTACACCTTC,TRBJ1-2,TRBV3-1/TRBV3-2,few,NA
CASSPGGYDTQYF,TGTGCCAGCTCACCTGGGGGTTATGATACGCAGTATTTT,TRBJ2-3,TRBV18,NA,NA
CASRDRNQPQHF,TGTGCCAGTCGGGACCGGAATCAGCCCCAGCATTTT,TRBJ1-5,TRBV28,NA,NA
CASSSPRRADTGELFF,TGTGCCAGCAGTTCCCCCCGGCGGGCGGACACCGGGGAGCTGTTTTTT,TRBJ2-2,TRBV6-5,NA,NA
CASGRLAGGPVNTGELFF,TGCGCCAGCGGGCGACTAGCGGGGGGGCCGGTGAACACCGGGGAGCTGTTTTTT,TRBJ2-2,TRBV5-1,NA,TRBD2
CASARLRDSEAFF,TGTGCCAGCGCCCGACTTCGCGACTCTGAAGCTTTCTTT,TRBJ1-1,TRBV6-5,NA,NA
CSVDRENTEAFF,TGCAGCGTGGACAGAGAGAACACTGAAGCTTTCTTT,TRBJ1-1,TRBV29-1,NA,NA
CASSPSGGSDTQYF,TGCGCCAGCAGCCCCTCCGGGGGTTCAGATACGCAGTATTTT,TRBJ2-3,TRBV5-1,NA,NA
CASSDLNSNQPQHF,TGTGCCAGCAGTGACCTAAATAGCAATCAGCCCCAGCATTTT,TRBJ1-5,TRBV6-4,NA,NA
CASSPPVSGANVLTF,TGTGCCAGCAGTCCGCCAGTCTCTGGGGCCAACGTCCTGACTTTC,TRBJ2-6,TRBV27,NA,NA
CACAPGQSNSPLHF,TGTGCCTGTGCACCGGGACAGTCAAATTCACCCCTCCACTTT,TRBJ1-6,TRBV30,NA,TRBD1
CASRQDGLGDGYTF,TGTGCCAGTAGACAAGACGGCCTTGGAGATGGCTACACCTTC,TRBJ1-2,TRBV19,NA,NA
CASSTTGEFQAQHF,TGTGCCAGTAGTACAACAGGGGAATTTCAGGCCCAGCATTTT,TRBJ1-5,TRBV19,few,TRBD1
CASSASGTGQNGYTF,TGCGCCAGCAGCGCGTCCGGGACAGGGCAAAATGGCTACACCTTC,TRBJ1-2,TRBV5-1,NA,TRBD1